This T cell receptor (beta chain) was recorded in a study of blood T cell repertoires in COVID-19. Across the whole study: The study drew acute and convalescent COVID-19 samples from the United States, Italy and Spain. Nucleic acid was either cDNA or gDNA, and it came from T cells, B-cell-depleted T cells, or PBMCs.

Grouping used clinical history reported by participants in a survey and questionnaire. The junction had 11 bases not matched to a gene; V was cut back by 6 bases and J by 4 bases. The germline CDR1 and CDR2 sequences are SGDLS and YYNGEE. CDR3 length: 15 residues. The table came from immunoSEQ multiplex PCR; TCRdb's copy has only in-frame clones and leaves some out. The sample has some 200,000 clones; 82% are singletons. Input material: PBMCs or T cells enriched from blood (not recorded which). This sequence was found in a woman in her sixties or seventies with acute COVID-19. The chain couples TRBV9 to TRBJ2-5, with 8 nucleotides matching TRBD2. The CDR3 bases are TGTGCCAGCACGCGGGCGGCGGGAGGTTTAGAGACCCAGTACTTC. Residues: CASTRAAGGLETQYF.